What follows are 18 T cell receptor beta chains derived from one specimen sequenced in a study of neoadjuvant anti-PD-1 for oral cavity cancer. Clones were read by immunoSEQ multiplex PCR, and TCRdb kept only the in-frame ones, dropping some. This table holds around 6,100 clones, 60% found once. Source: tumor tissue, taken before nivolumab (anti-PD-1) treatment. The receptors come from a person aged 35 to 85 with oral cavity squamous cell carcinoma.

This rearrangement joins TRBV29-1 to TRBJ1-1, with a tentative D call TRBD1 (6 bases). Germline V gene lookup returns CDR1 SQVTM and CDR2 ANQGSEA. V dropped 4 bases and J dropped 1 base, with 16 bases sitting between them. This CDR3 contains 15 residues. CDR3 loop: CSVVGADWANTEAFF. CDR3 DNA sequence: TGCAGCGTTGTGGGGGCCGATTGGGCGAACACTGAAGCTTTCTTT.

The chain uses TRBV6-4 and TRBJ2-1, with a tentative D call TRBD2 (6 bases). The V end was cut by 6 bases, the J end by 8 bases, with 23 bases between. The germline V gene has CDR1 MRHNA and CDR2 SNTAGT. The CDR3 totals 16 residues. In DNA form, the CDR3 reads TGTGCCAGCAGCGGGGGTGGCGGTGGGAGCGTGGATGAGCAGTTCTTC. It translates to CASSGGGGGSVDEQFF.

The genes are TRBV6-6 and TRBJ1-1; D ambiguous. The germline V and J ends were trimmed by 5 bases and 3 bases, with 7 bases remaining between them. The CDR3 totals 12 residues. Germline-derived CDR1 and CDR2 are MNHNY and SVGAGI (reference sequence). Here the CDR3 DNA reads TGTGCCAGCAGTGCCAGTTACACTGAAGCTTTCTTT. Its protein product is CASSASYTEAFF.

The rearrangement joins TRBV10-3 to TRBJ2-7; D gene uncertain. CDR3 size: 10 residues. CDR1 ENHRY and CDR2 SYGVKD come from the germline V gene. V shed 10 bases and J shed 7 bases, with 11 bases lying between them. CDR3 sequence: CATEGREQYF. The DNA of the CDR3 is TGTGCCACAGAAGGTCGGGAGCAGTACTTC.

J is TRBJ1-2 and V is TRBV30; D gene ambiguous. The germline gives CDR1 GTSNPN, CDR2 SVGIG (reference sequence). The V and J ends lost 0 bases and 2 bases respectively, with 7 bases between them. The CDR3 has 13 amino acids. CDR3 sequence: CAWSVEANYGYTF. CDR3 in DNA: TGTGCCTGGAGTGTAGAGGCAAACTATGGCTACACCTTC.

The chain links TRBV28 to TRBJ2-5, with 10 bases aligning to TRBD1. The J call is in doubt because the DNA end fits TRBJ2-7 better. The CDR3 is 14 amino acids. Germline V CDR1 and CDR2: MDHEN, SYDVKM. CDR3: CASNRDRGAYEQYF. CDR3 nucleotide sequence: TGTGCCAGCAACCGGGACAGGGGAGCCTACGAGCAGTACTTC.

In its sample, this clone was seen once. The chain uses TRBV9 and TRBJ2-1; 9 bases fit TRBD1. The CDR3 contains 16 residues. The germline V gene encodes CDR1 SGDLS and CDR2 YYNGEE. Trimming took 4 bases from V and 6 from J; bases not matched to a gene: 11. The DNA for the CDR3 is TGTGCCAGCAGCTCGAAATCCGGGACAGGGAGCAATGAGCAGTTCTTC. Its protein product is CASSSKSGTGSNEQFF. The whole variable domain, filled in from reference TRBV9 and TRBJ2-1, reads DSGVTQTPKHLITATGQRVTLRCSPRSGDLSVYWYQQSLDQGLQFLIQYYNGEERAKGNILERFSAQQFPDLHSELNLSSLELGDSALYFCASSSKSGTGSNEQFFGPGTRLTVL.

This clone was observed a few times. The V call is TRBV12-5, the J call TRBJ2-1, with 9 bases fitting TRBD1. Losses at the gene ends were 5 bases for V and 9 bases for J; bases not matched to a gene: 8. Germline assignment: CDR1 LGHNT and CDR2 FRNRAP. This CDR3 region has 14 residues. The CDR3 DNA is TGTGCTAGTGGTCTAGGGACAGGGAGGGGTGAGCAGTTCTTC. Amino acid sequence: CASGLGTGRGEQFF. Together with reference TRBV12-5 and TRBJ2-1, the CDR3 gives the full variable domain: DARVTQTPRHKVTEMGQEVTMRCQPILGHNTVFWYRQTMMQGLELLAYFRNRAPLDDSGMPKDRFSAEMPDATLATLKIQPSEPRDSAVYFCASGLGTGRGEQFFGPGTRLTVL.

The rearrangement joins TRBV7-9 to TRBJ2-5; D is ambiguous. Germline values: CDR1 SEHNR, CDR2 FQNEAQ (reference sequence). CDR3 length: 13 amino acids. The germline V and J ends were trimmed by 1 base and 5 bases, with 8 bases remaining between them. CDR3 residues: CASSLVSWETQYF. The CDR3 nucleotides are TGTGCCAGCAGCTTAGTAAGCTGGGAGACCCAGTACTTC.

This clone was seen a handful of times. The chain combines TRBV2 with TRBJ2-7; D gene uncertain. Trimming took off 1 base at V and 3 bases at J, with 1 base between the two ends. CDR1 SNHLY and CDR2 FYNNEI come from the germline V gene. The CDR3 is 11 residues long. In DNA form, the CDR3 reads TGTGCCAGCAGTGAAGACTACGAGCAGTACTTC. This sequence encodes CASSEDYEQYF. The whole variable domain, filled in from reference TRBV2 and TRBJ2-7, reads EPEVTQTPSHQVTQMGQEVILRCVPISNHLYFYWYRQILGQKVEFLVSFYNNEISEKSEIFDDQFSVERPDGSNFTLKIRSTKLEDSAMYFCASSEDYEQYFGPGTRLTVT.

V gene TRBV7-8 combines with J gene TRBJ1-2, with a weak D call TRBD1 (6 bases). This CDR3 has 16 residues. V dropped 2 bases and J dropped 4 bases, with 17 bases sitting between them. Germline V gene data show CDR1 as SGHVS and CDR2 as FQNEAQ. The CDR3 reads CASSLSGGAYSYGYTF. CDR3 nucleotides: TGTGCCAGCAGCTTATCGGGGGGCGCATACTCCTATGGCTACACCTTC. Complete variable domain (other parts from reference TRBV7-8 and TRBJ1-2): GAGVSQSPRYKVAKRGQDVALRCDPISGHVSLFWYQQALGQGPEFLTYFQNEAQLDKSGLPSDRFFAERPEGSVSTLKIQRTQQEDSAVYLCASSLSGGAYSYGYTFGSGTRLTVV.

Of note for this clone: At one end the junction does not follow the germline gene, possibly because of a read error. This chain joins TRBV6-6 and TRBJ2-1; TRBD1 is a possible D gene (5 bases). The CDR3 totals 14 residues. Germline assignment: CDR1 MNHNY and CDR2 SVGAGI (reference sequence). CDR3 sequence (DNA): TGTGCCAGCAGTTACACCAGGGTCTACAATGAGCAGCTCTTC. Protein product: CASSYTRVYNEQLF.

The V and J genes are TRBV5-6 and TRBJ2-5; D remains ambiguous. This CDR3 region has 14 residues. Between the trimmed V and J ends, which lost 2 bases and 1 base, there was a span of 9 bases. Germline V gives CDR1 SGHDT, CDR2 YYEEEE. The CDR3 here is CASSLGHFQETQYF. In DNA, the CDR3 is TGTGCCAGCAGCTTAGGGCATTTCCAAGAGACCCAGTACTTC.

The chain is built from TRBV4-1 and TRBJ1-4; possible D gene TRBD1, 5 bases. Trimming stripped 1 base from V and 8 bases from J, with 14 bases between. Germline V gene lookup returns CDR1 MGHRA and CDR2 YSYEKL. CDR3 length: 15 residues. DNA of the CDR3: TGCGCCAGCAGCCAAGCTTCCCCCAGGGAGGAAAAACTGTTTTTT. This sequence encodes CASSQASPREEKLFF.

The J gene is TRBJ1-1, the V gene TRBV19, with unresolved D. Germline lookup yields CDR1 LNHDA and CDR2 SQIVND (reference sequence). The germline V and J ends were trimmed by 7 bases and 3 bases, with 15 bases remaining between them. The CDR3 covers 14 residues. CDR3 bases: TGTGCCAGTAATGAGAGGCCAAGGCACACTGAAGCTTTCTTT. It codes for CASNERPRHTEAFF.

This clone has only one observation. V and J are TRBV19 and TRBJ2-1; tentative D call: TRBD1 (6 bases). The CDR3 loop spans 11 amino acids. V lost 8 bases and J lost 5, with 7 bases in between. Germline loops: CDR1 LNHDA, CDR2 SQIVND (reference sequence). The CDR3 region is CASSGDNEQFF. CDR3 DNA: TGTGCCAGTTCAGGGGACAATGAGCAGTTCTTC.

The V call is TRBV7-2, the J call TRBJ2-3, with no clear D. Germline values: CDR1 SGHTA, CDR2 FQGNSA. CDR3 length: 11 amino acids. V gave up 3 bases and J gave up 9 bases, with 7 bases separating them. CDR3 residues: CASSLLRTQYF. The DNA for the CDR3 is TGTGCCAGCAGCTTGCTTCGGACGCAGTATTTT.

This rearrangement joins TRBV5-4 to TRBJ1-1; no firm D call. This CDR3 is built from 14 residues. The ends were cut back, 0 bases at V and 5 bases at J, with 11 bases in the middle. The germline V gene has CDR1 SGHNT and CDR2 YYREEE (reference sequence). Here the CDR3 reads CASSLGTPGTEAFF. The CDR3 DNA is TGTGCCAGCAGCTTGGGGACGCCTGGGACTGAAGCTTTCTTT.